Listed below are T cell receptor beta chains from one sample, sequenced in a study of blood T cell repertoires in COVID-19. Clones were read by immunoSEQ multiplex PCR, and TCRdb kept only the in-frame ones, dropping some. The repertoire includes about 150,000 clones, approximately 85% of them detected once, and roughly 8.3% sits in the top ten. Sequencing was done on a sample of peripheral blood. These receptors were taken from an older woman with COVID-19, enrolled during active disease. Each CDR3 is given with its conserved first and last residue. D genes are given only for firm matches. Size values are once, few and many counts, or a class for expanded clones, and some rows have none.

v_gene: TRBV18
d_gene: -
abundance: -
j_gene: TRBJ1-2
CDR3aa: CASSPRPQGSTYRSYGYTF
CDR3nt: TGTGCCAGCTCACCCCGACCGCAGGGATCTACATACCGATCATATGGCTACACCTTC

v_gene: TRBV5-5
d_gene: -
abundance: -
j_gene: TRBJ2-7
CDR3aa: CASSTGFSYEQYF
CDR3nt: TGTGCCAGCAGCACAGGATTCTCCTACGAGCAGTACTTC

v_gene: TRBV6-5
d_gene: TRBD1
abundance: -
j_gene: TRBJ1-3
CDR3aa: CASSLDRVNTIYF
CDR3nt: TGTGCCAGCAGCCTTGACAGGGTGAACACCATATATTTT

v_gene: TRBV7-3
d_gene: -
abundance: -
j_gene: TRBJ1-3
CDR3aa: CASSLGGSSGNTIYF
CDR3nt: TGTGCCAGCAGCTTAGGAGGGTCCTCTGGAAACACCATATATTTT

v_gene: TRBV12-5
d_gene: -
abundance: -
j_gene: TRBJ1-5
CDR3aa: CASGLVRDFHRNSNQPQHF
CDR3nt: TGTGCTAGTGGTTTGGTACGGGACTTCCATCGAAATAGCAATCAGCCCCAGCATTTT

v_gene: TRBV7-8
d_gene: -
abundance: -
j_gene: TRBJ1-1
CDR3aa: CASRNAGRTGTEAFF
CDR3nt: TGTGCCAGCAGAAACGCCGGCAGAACGGGCACTGAAGCTTTCTTT

v_gene: TRBV27
d_gene: -
abundance: -
j_gene: TRBJ2-2
CDR3aa: CASSHSNTGELFF
CDR3nt: TGTGCCAGCAGCCATTCAAACACCGGGGAGCTGTTTTTT

v_gene: TRBV2
d_gene: TRBD1
abundance: -
j_gene: TRBJ1-1
CDR3aa: CASRRQGSNTEAFF
CDR3nt: TGTGCCAGCAGGAGACAGGGTTCGAACACTGAAGCTTTCTTT

v_gene: TRBV3-1/TRBV3-2
d_gene: TRBD1
abundance: -
j_gene: TRBJ2-6
CDR3aa: CASSPYLAGTGRSSGANVLTF
CDR3nt: TGTGCCAGCAGCCCCTACCTTGCCGGGACAGGGAGGAGCTCTGGGGCCAACGTCCTGACTTTC

v_gene: TRBV11-3
d_gene: -
abundance: -
j_gene: TRBJ2-2
CDR3aa: CASSFSGDDGELFF
CDR3nt: TGTGCCAGCAGCTTTTCAGGGGATGACGGGGAGCTGTTTTTT

v_gene: TRBV7-3
d_gene: TRBD1
abundance: -
j_gene: TRBJ2-2
CDR3aa: CASSLVVGQGRSGELFF
CDR3nt: TGTGCCAGCAGCTTAGTGGTGGGACAGGGGCGCTCCGGGGAGCTGTTTTTT

v_gene: TRBV7-8
d_gene: TRBD1
abundance: -
j_gene: TRBJ1-6
CDR3aa: CASSTGTAGSPLHF
CDR3nt: TGTGCCAGCAGCACCGGGACAGCGGGCTCACCCCTCCACTTT

v_gene: TRBV11-2
d_gene: TRBD2
abundance: -
j_gene: TRBJ2-1
CDR3aa: CASSFQIAGGNNEQFF
CDR3nt: TGTGCCAGCAGCTTTCAAATCGCGGGAGGGAACAATGAGCAGTTCTTC

v_gene: TRBV7-8
d_gene: TRBD2
abundance: -
j_gene: TRBJ2-1
CDR3aa: CASSLGGGYNEQFF
CDR3nt: TGTGCCAGCAGCTTAGGGGGGGGATACAATGAGCAGTTCTTC

v_gene: TRBV30
d_gene: -
abundance: -
j_gene: TRBJ1-5
CDR3aa: CAWNQGAGGNQPQHF
CDR3nt: TGTGCCTGGAATCAGGGTGCGGGGGGCAATCAGCCCCAGCATTTT

v_gene: TRBV7-9
d_gene: -
abundance: -
j_gene: TRBJ1-2
CDR3aa: CASSLMGALLNYGYTF
CDR3nt: TGTGCCAGCAGCTTAATGGGGGCACTATTGAACTATGGCTACACCTTC

v_gene: TRBV2
d_gene: TRBD1
abundance: -
j_gene: TRBJ1-5
CDR3aa: CASSGDRVRPQHF
CDR3nt: TGTGCCAGCAGTGGGGACAGGGTGAGGCCCCAGCATTTT

v_gene: TRBV5-4
d_gene: -
abundance: -
j_gene: TRBJ2-1
CDR3aa: CASSSPTGYNEQFF
CDR3nt: TGTGCCAGCAGCTCCCCCACGGGGTACAATGAGCAGTTCTTC

v_gene: TRBV19
d_gene: -
abundance: once
j_gene: TRBJ2-2
CDR3aa: CASSGRGELFF
CDR3nt: TGTGCCAGTAGTGGTCGGGGGGAGCTGTTTTTT

v_gene: TRBV24-1
d_gene: TRBD1
abundance: -
j_gene: TRBJ2-3
CDR3aa: CATSVPGQGNTDTQYF
CDR3nt: TGTGCCACCAGTGTTCCGGGACAGGGAAACACAGATACGCAGTATTTT

v_gene: TRBV10-2
d_gene: -
abundance: -
j_gene: TRBJ1-6
CDR3aa: CASGQNDNSPLHF
CDR3nt: TGCGCCAGCGGACAGAACGATAATTCACCCCTCCACTTT

v_gene: TRBV18
d_gene: TRBD2
abundance: -
j_gene: TRBJ2-5
CDR3aa: CASSPPGLGVQETQYF
CDR3nt: TGTGCCAGCTCACCACCGGGACTAGGAGTACAAGAGACCCAGTACTTC

v_gene: TRBV4-1
d_gene: TRBD1
abundance: -
j_gene: TRBJ2-7
CDR3aa: CASSQVSRFSDRGINEQYF
CDR3nt: TGCGCCAGCAGCCAAGTTTCTAGGTTTTCGGACAGGGGGATCAACGAGCAGTACTTC

v_gene: TRBV4-2
d_gene: -
abundance: -
j_gene: TRBJ1-1
CDR3aa: CASSHQPRGGTEAFF
CDR3nt: TGTGCCAGCAGCCATCAACCCAGGGGTGGGACTGAAGCTTTCTTT

v_gene: TRBV5-6
d_gene: -
abundance: once
j_gene: TRBJ1-3
CDR3aa: CASSSLRGSSGNTIYF
CDR3nt: TGTGCCAGCAGCTCCCTCAGGGGAAGCTCTGGAAACACCATATATTTT

v_gene: TRBV24-1
d_gene: TRBD1
abundance: -
j_gene: TRBJ2-5
CDR3aa: CATSDLRTGSETQYF
CDR3nt: TGTGCCACCAGTGATTTAAGGACAGGATCAGAGACCCAGTACTTC

v_gene: TRBV11-2
d_gene: TRBD1
abundance: -
j_gene: TRBJ2-2
CDR3aa: CASSPWDRVTGELFF
CDR3nt: TGTGCCAGCAGTCCCTGGGACAGGGTTACCGGGGAGCTGTTTTTT

v_gene: TRBV27
d_gene: TRBD1
abundance: few
j_gene: TRBJ1-5
CDR3aa: CASSFRGRVDQPQHF
CDR3nt: TGTGCCAGCAGTTTCAGGGGGCGGGTAGATCAGCCCCAGCATTTT

v_gene: TRBV5-4
d_gene: TRBD2
abundance: -
j_gene: TRBJ2-1
CDR3aa: CASKRLAGVNEQFF
CDR3nt: TGTGCCAGCAAAAGACTAGCGGGAGTCAATGAGCAGTTCTTC

v_gene: TRBV3-1/TRBV3-2
d_gene: TRBD1
abundance: -
j_gene: TRBJ1-2
CDR3aa: CASSRQGALLTSNYGYTF
CDR3nt: TGTGCCAGCAGCCGACAGGGGGCCTTACTGACGTCTAACTATGGCTACACCTTC

v_gene: TRBV7-8
d_gene: TRBD1
abundance: -
j_gene: TRBJ1-2
CDR3aa: CASSPRTGTNYGYTF
CDR3nt: TGTGCCAGCAGCCCTCGGACAGGGACTAACTATGGCTACACCTTC

v_gene: TRBV13
d_gene: TRBD2
abundance: few
j_gene: TRBJ2-5
CDR3aa: CASSAPGLAGGQETQYF
CDR3nt: TGTGCCAGCAGCGCCCCGGGACTAGCGGGAGGACAAGAGACCCAGTACTTC

v_gene: TRBV19
d_gene: TRBD1
abundance: -
j_gene: TRBJ2-7
CDR3aa: CASSPGGTGAYEQYF
CDR3nt: TGTGCCAGTAGCCCGGGGGGGACAGGGGCCTACGAGCAGTACTTC

v_gene: TRBV4-1
d_gene: -
abundance: -
j_gene: TRBJ2-6
CDR3aa: CASSHPTRGSGANVLTF
CDR3nt: TGCGCCAGCAGCCACCCTACCAGGGGTTCTGGGGCCAACGTCCTGACTTTC

v_gene: TRBV25-1
d_gene: TRBD1
abundance: -
j_gene: TRBJ1-1
CDR3aa: CASSEPGTGGTEAFF
CDR3nt: TGTGCCAGCAGTGAACCCGGGACAGGGGGCACTGAAGCTTTCTTT